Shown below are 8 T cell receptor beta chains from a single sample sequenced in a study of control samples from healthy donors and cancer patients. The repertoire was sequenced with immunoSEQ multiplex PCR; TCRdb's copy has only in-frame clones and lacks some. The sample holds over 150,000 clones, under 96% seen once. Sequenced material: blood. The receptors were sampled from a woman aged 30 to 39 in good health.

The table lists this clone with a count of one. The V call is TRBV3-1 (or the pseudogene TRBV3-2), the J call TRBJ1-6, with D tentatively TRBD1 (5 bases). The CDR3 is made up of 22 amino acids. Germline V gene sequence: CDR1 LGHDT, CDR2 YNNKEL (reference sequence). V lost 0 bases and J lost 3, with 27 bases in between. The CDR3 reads CASSQEIQGDVSVFNYNSPLHF. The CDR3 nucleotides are TGTGCCAGCAGCCAAGAGATCCAGGGAGACGTATCGGTCTTCAACTATAATTCACCCCTCCACTTT.

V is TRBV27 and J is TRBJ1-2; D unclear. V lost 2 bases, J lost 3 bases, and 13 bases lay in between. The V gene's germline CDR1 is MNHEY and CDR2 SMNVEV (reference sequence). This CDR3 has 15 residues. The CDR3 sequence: CASSLTLGGYYGYTF. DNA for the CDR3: TGTGCCAGCAGTTTAACACTAGGCGGCTACTATGGCTACACCTTC.

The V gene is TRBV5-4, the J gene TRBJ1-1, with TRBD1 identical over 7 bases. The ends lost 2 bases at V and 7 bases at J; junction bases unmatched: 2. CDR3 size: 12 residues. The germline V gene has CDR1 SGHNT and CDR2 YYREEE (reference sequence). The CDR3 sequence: CASSLTGVEAFF. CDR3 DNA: TGTGCCAGCAGCTTAACAGGGGTTGAAGCTTTCTTT. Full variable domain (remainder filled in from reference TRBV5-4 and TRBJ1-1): ETGVTQSPTHLIKTRGQQVTLRCSSQSGHNTVSWYQQALGQGPQFIFQYYREEENGRGNFPPRFSGLQFPNYSSELNVNALELDDSALYLCASSLTGVEAFFGQGTRLTVV.

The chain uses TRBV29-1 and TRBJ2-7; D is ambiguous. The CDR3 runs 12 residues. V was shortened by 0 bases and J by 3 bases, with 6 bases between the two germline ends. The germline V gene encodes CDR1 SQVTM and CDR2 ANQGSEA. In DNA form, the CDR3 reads TGCAGCGTTGAAGATGTCGACTACGAGCAGTACTTC. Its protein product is CSVEDVDYEQYF.

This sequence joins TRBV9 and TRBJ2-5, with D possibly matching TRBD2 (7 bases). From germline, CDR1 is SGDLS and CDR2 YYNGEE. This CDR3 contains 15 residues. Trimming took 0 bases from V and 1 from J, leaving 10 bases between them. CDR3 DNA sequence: TGTGCCAGCAGCGTAGGCGGGGGCCCCCAAGAGACCCAGTACTTC. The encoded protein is CASSVGGGPQETQYF. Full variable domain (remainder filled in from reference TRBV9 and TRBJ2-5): DSGVTQTPKHLITATGQRVTLRCSPRSGDLSVYWYQQSLDQGLQFLIQYYNGEERAKGNILERFSAQQFPDLHSELNLSSLELGDSALYFCASSVGGGPQETQYFGPGTRLLVL.

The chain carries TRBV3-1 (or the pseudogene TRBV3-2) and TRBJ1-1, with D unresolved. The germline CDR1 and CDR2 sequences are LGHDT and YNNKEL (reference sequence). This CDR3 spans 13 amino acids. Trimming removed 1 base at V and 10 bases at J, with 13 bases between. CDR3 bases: TGTGCCAGCAGCCAAGTTGGATTTCCTCGAGCTTTCTTT. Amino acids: CASSQVGFPRAFF.

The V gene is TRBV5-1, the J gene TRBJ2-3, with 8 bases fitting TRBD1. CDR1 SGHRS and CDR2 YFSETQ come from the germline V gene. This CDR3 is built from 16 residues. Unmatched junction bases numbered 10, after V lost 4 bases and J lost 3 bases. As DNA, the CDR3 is TGCGCCAGCAGCGTGATACAGGGGGGTAGAACAGATACGCAGTATTTT. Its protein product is CASSVIQGGRTDTQYF.

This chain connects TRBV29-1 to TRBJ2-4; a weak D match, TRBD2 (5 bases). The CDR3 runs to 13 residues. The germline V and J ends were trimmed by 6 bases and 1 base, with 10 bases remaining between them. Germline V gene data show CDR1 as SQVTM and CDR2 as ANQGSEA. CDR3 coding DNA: TGCAGCGTGTCCAGAGGGGCCAAAAACATTCAGTACTTC. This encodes CSVSRGAKNIQYF.